One and the same sample provided the 30 T cell receptor beta chains below, sequenced in a study of vaccination and CD4 T cells after COVID-19. No antigen is known for these receptors. Cultured CD4+ T cells had their DNA profiled by the Oncomine TCR Beta short-read assay. TCRdb re-called the PCR reads through MiXCR, storing one row per CDR3 protein. The sample has fewer than 6,500 distinct CDR3 sequences; 32% are singletons. Indicated treatment: roughly 10-day PBMC culture with coronavirus spike peptide pools or control peptides (ViraFEST assay). The starting material was CD4+ T cells from blood, cultured in vitro, obtained after SARS-CoV-2 vaccination. The origin of the receptors is a human donor who had recovered from COVID-19.

The genes are TRBV28 and TRBJ2-3; tentatively, D is TRBD1 or TRBD2 (7 bases each). V dropped 8 bases and J dropped 6 bases, with 15 bases sitting between them. There are 13 residues in the CDR3. From germline, CDR1 is MDHEN and CDR2 SYDVKM. The CDR3 bases are TGTGCCAGCGGGGCAGGGGGGGCCGATACGCAGTATTTT. It yields the protein CASGAGGADTQYF.

CDR3 bases: TGTGCCAGCAGTTTACTCGCGGGAGTGGGCGGGCATGAGCAGTTCTTC. Translating gives CASSLLAGVGGHEQFF. The chain is built from TRBV27 and TRBJ2-1; 7 bases fit TRBD2. Trimming took 2 bases from V and 8 from J; bases not matched to a gene: 12. Germline lookup yields CDR1 MNHEY and CDR2 SMNVEV (reference sequence). The length of the CDR3 is 16 residues.

In its sample, this clonotype was seen a few times. This chain links TRBV6-1 with TRBJ2-7, with D possibly TRBD1 on 5 matching bases. Germline V gene data show CDR1 as MNHNS and CDR2 as SASEGT. The CDR3 has 13 amino acids. Trimming left V 3 bases short and J 5 bases short, with 11 bases between. CDR3 nucleotides: TGTGCCAGCAGTGACCAGGGTGAGGACGAGCAGTACTTC. Translating gives CASSDQGEDEQYF.

This chain joins TRBV19 and TRBJ2-7; TRBD1 matches at 8 bases. V trimming: 10 bases; J trimming: 0 bases; junction bases outside the gene matches: 5. The germline V gene encodes CDR1 LNHDA and CDR2 SQIVND (reference sequence). This CDR3 is 13 amino acids long. The CDR3, as DNA: TGTGCCACCCGGGACAGGAGCTCCTACGAGCAGTACTTC. This encodes CATRDRSSYEQYF.

This chain connects TRBV6-1 to TRBJ1-1; unclear D gene. Trimming cost V 7 bases and J 5 bases, with 11 bases left between them. This CDR3 contains 12 residues. Per germline, CDR1 MNHNS and CDR2 SASEGT. In DNA form, the CDR3 reads TGTGCCAGCACCCCGGGTGGGACTGAAGCTTTCTTT. It specifies CASTPGGTEAFF.

Sample share makes this clonotype medium-sized. V usage is TRBV20-1 and J usage is TRBJ1-2, with D hard to call. The CDR3 loop spans 11 amino acids. The germline gives CDR1 DFQATT, CDR2 SNEGSKA (reference sequence). Trimming shortened V by 3 bases and J by 11 bases, and 13 bases separated the two germline ends. The CDR3 loop is CSASSQLGYTF. The CDR3 DNA reads TGCAGTGCTAGCTCACAGCTGGGTTACACCTTC.

The V call is TRBV7-9, the J call TRBJ1-5; TRBD1 is a possible D gene (5 bases). Trimming cost V 4 bases and J 5 bases, with 9 bases left between them. The CDR3 has 13 residues. Germline-derived CDR1 and CDR2 are SEHNR and FQNEAQ (reference sequence). CDR3: CASSSQEDQPQHF. In nucleotides, the CDR3 is TGTGCCAGCAGCTCACAGGAAGATCAGCCCCAGCATTTT.

The V call is TRBV28, the J call TRBJ2-3; D is unresolved. Germline V CDR1 and CDR2: MDHEN, SYDVKM. This CDR3 spans 14 amino acids. V was pared by 3 bases and J by 4 bases, with 11 bases between. CDR3 sequence: CASSLKLVADTQYF. CDR3 nucleotide sequence: TGTGCCAGCAGTTTGAAATTAGTGGCAGATACGCAGTATTTT.

The chain recombines TRBV7-2 with TRBJ2-7; a possible D gene is TRBD2 (6 bases). The CDR3 runs 13 residues. Germline CDR1 and CDR2: SGHTA and FQGNSA. V was pared by 6 bases and J by 3 bases, with 12 bases between. In DNA form, the CDR3 reads TGTGCCAGCAGGCGGGGCAGTAACTACGAGCAGTACTTC. This codes for CASRRGSNYEQYF.

This clonotype rates as medium-sized. The chain employs TRBV20-1 and TRBJ2-5; D perhaps matches TRBD2 (5 bases). V lost 1 base and J 1 base, leaving 16 bases between the germline ends. The CDR3 is 16 amino acids. CDR1 DFQATT and CDR2 SNEGSKA come from the germline V gene (reference sequence). CDR3: CSARVGEGRTQETQYF. CDR3 nucleotide sequence: TGCAGTGCTAGAGTCGGAGAGGGCCGCACCCAAGAGACCCAGTACTTC.

This clonotype was picked up a small number of times. The chain links TRBV10-3 to TRBJ1-5; D is unresolved. The CDR3 runs 12 residues. Germline loops: CDR1 ENHRY, CDR2 SYGVKD. V lost 4 bases, J lost 7 bases, and 8 bases lay in between. CDR3: CAISGERQPQHF. The CDR3 DNA is TGTGCCATCAGTGGCGAAAGACAGCCCCAGCATTTT.

The rearrangement joins TRBV6-1 to TRBJ1-5; D perhaps matches TRBD1 (6 bases). The CDR3 covers 14 residues. The germline CDR1 and CDR2 sequences are MNHNS and SASEGT. V dropped 3 bases and J dropped 7 bases, with 13 bases sitting between them. The CDR3 DNA reads as TGTGCCAGCAGTGAGGCGGGGGGCGGACAGCCCCAGCATTTT. This translates into CASSEAGGGQPQHF.

This sequence joins TRBV20-1 and TRBJ2-3; 8 positions agree with TRBD2. Trimming took 4 bases from V and 0 from J; bases not matched to a gene: 6. Per germline, CDR1 DFQATT and CDR2 SNEGSKA (reference sequence). The length of the CDR3 is 15 residues. The CDR3: CSATTAGASTDTQYF. The CDR3, as DNA: TGCAGTGCTACAACAGCGGGAGCGAGCACAGATACGCAGTATTTT.

This clonotype was counted a few times. This chain uses TRBV6-1 with TRBJ2-7; 10 bases fit TRBD1. CDR1 is MNHNS and CDR2 is SASEGT in the germline V gene. V lost 4 bases to trimming and J lost 5 bases; unmatched junction nucleotides: 5. The length of the CDR3 is 14 residues. CDR3 region: CASSARDRGHEQYF. DNA of the CDR3: TGTGCCAGCAGTGCCCGGGACAGGGGCCACGAGCAGTACTTC.

This clonotype is termed medium-sized (0.01 to 0.1%). This sequence joins TRBV7-9 and TRBJ2-5, with D maybe TRBD1 (5 bases). V lost 7 bases, J lost 0 bases, and 6 bases lay in between. CDR1 is SEHNR and CDR2 is FQNEAQ in the germline V gene (reference sequence). The CDR3 covers 12 residues. The CDR3 DNA reads as TGTGCCAGCAACAGGTACCAAGAGACCCAGTACTTC. Its protein is CASNRYQETQYF.

The chain employs TRBV6-5 and TRBJ2-1; weak D call: TRBD2 (7 bases). Per germline, CDR1 MNHEY and CDR2 SVGAGI. Trimming removed 3 bases from V and 1 base from J, with 13 bases in between. This CDR3 is built from 16 residues. In DNA, the CDR3 is TGTGCCAGCAGTTATGTGCGGGGGCCGTCCTACAATGAGCAGTTCTTC. This gives the protein CASSYVRGPSYNEQFF.

The rearrangement uses TRBV6-1 and TRBJ2-3; 15 nucleotides agree with TRBD2. Per the germline V gene, CDR1 is MNHNS and CDR2 is SASEGT. Unmatched junction bases numbered 10, after V lost 6 bases and J lost 0 bases. The CDR3 consists of 19 residues. The CDR3 sequence: CASSQTGLAGGGSTDTQYF. The CDR3 bases are TGTGCCAGCAGCCAAACGGGACTAGCGGGGGGAGGGAGCACAGATACGCAGTATTTT.

This clonotype was picked up a small number of times. The CDR3 sequence: CASSPLDSINQPQHF. The CDR3 DNA follows: TGTGCCAGCAGCCCCCTGGACAGTATCAATCAGCCCCAGCATTTT. The rearrangement links TRBV4-2 to TRBJ1-5; possible D gene TRBD1, 6 bases. The germline CDR1 and CDR2 sequences are LGHNA and YNFKEQ. V dropped 4 bases and J dropped 3 bases, with 13 bases sitting between them. The CDR3 is 15 residues long.

This clonotype was seen a few times. The chain recombines TRBV25-1 with TRBJ1-5; 7 bases match TRBD1. The CDR3 has 15 residues. V lost 6 bases and J lost 5; bases outside the gene matches: 10. CDR1 and CDR2 from the germline V gene are MGHDK and SYGVNS. This chain's CDR3 is CASSPGDRLHQPQHF. In DNA, the CDR3 is TGTGCCAGCAGCCCAGGGGACAGATTACATCAGCCCCAGCATTTT.

This clonotype counts as large. The V gene is TRBV20-1, the J gene TRBJ1-5, with no clear D. Germline CDR1 DFQATT, CDR2 SNEGSKA (reference sequence). The CDR3 is 15 amino acids. Trimming removed 6 bases from V and 5 bases from J, with 20 bases in between. The CDR3 DNA reads TGCAGTGCCAACCCCAGACAACCAAGCCATCAGCCCCAGCATTTT. Translating it yields CSANPRQPSHQPQHF.

The chain joins TRBV28 to TRBJ1-5; the match to TRBD1 covers 11 bases. The CDR3 has 16 amino acids. From germline, CDR1 is MDHEN and CDR2 SYDVKM. With 1 base clipped from V and 7 bases from J, the junction kept 6 bases outside the gene matches. CDR3 DNA sequence: TGTGCCAGCAGTTTATCTGGACAGGGGGCAACGCAGCCCCAGCATTTT. Translation gives CASSLSGQGATQPQHF.

The chain joins TRBV5-1 to TRBJ1-2; D unclear. In germline, CDR1 is SGHRS, CDR2 YFSETQ. There are 14 residues in the CDR3. The germline V and J ends were trimmed by 0 bases and 6 bases, with 12 bases remaining between them. The CDR3 nucleotides read TGCGCCAGCAGCTTGGTACAGCCTAGAGATGGCTACACCTTC. Its translation: CASSLVQPRDGYTF.

The V gene is TRBV10-1, the J gene TRBJ1-6, with unresolved D. Trimming removed 0 bases at V and 10 bases at J, with 13 bases between. This CDR3 has 15 residues. Germline lookup yields CDR1 WNHNN and CDR2 SYGVQD (reference sequence). The CDR3 DNA is TGCGCCAGCAGTGAGTCGGGAATGGGGAAATCACCCCTCCACTTT. Translated: CASSESGMGKSPLHF.

By proportion, this clonotype is medium-sized. DNA of the CDR3: TGTGCCCTCGGCTCGGGGGGACAGGGGCGCGAGCAGTACTTC. It codes for CALGSGGQGREQYF. V and J are TRBV6-1 and TRBJ2-7; 10 positions match TRBD1. CDR1 and CDR2 (germline): MNHNS, SASEGT. After removal of 11 bases from V and 6 bases from J, the junction contained 13 bases not matched to a gene. This CDR3 has 14 amino acids.

The chain links TRBV20-1 to TRBJ2-6; D possibly corresponds to TRBD1 (5 bases). V lost 0 bases to trimming and J lost 0 bases, with 12 bases between them. CDR1 and CDR2 (germline): DFQATT, SNEGSKA (reference sequence). The CDR3 is made up of 17 amino acids. The CDR3: CSARDLRTHSGANVLTF. The CDR3 nucleotides are TGCAGTGCTAGAGATCTGCGGACACACTCTGGGGCCAACGTCCTGACTTTC.

J is TRBJ2-1 and V is TRBV24-1, with 10 bases aligning to TRBD2. Losses at the gene ends were 7 bases for V and 9 bases for J; bases not matched to a gene: 8. The CDR3 runs 14 residues. Germline CDR1 is KGHDR and CDR2 is SFDVKD. This chain's CDR3 is CATRTSGLGGEQFF. In DNA form, the CDR3 reads TGTGCCACCAGGACTAGCGGGCTAGGTGGTGAGCAGTTCTTC.

The V and J genes are TRBV6-1 and TRBJ1-5; the D is unclear. V lost 7 bases and J lost 3, with 16 bases in between. CDR3 size: 15 residues. From germline, CDR1 is MNHNS and CDR2 SASEGT. In nucleotides, the CDR3 is TGTGCCAGCATGAAGGATTGGGCAGTCAATCAGCCCCAGCATTTT. Translation: CASMKDWAVNQPQHF.

This clonotype has more than one count but fewer than ten. This sequence joins TRBV6-1 and TRBJ2-7; TRBD1 is a possible D gene (6 bases). In germline, CDR1 is MNHNS, CDR2 SASEGT. The CDR3 runs 15 residues. Trimming stripped 1 base from V and 3 bases from J, with 13 bases between. Written as DNA, the CDR3 is TGTGCCAGCAGTGAAGATAGGCAGGGGAGCTACGAGCAGTACTTC. It specifies CASSEDRQGSYEQYF.

This clonotype is large by share. The chain recombines TRBV15 with TRBJ1-1, with D perhaps TRBD1 (6 bases). Trimming removed 3 bases from V and 0 bases from J, with 8 bases in between. CDR1 is LNHNV and CDR2 is YYDKDF in the germline V gene (reference sequence). The CDR3 has 14 residues. CDR3 in DNA: TGTGCCACCAGCAGGGACAGCCTGAACACTGAAGCTTTCTTT. Translation: CATSRDSLNTEAFF.

This clonotype appeared a few times. V is TRBV6-1 and J is TRBJ1-2; 10 bases are a match to TRBD1. Germline V gene lookup returns CDR1 MNHNS and CDR2 SASEGT. This CDR3 region has 14 residues. With V trimmed by 2 bases and J by 8 bases, 5 bases remained unmatched. The CDR3 loop reads CASSETTGGRGYTF. Here the CDR3 DNA reads TGTGCCAGCAGTGAAACGACAGGGGGCCGGGGCTACACCTTC.